Below, 9 T cell receptor beta chains from the same sample are listed, as sequenced in a study of glioma-infiltrating T cells after dendritic cell vaccination. Assay used: immunoSEQ multiplex PCR; TCRdb lists only in-frame clones, some missing. The sample contains roughly 68,000 clones, approximately 78% of which appear only once. The sequenced sample was blood, obtained before dendritic cell vaccination. The receptor set was obtained from a human donor with glioblastoma.

This rearrangement joins TRBV28 to TRBJ2-4; 7 nucleotides align to TRBD1. The CDR3 covers 17 residues. The V gene's germline CDR1 is MDHEN and CDR2 SYDVKM. V shed 5 bases and J 1 base; nucleotides not matched to a gene: 11. The chain's CDR3 is CASSPKTGKGAKNIQYF. The CDR3 nucleotides are TGTGCCAGCAGTCCAAAGACAGGGAAAGGTGCCAAAAACATTCAGTACTTC.

This chain connects TRBV5-1 to TRBJ2-1, with 12 bases that match TRBD2. CDR3 size: 17 residues. Per germline, CDR1 SGHRS and CDR2 YFSETQ. The ends lost 4 bases at V and 4 bases at J; junction bases unmatched: 9. In DNA, the CDR3 is TGCGCCAGCAGCCGGGCCTCACTAGCGGGGGGTTACAATGAGCAGTTCTTC. Its protein product is CASSRASLAGGYNEQFF. Full variable domain (missing parts from reference TRBV5-1 and TRBJ2-1): KAGVTQTPRYLIKTRGQQVTLSCSPISGHRSVSWYQQTPGQGLQFLFEYFSETQRNKGNFPGRFSGRQFSNSRSEMNVSTLELGDSALYLCASSRASLAGGYNEQFFGPGTRLTVL.

This rearrangement joins TRBV29-1 to TRBJ2-5, with D perhaps TRBD2 (7 bases). Germline V CDR1 and CDR2: SQVTM, ANQGSEA. There are 14 residues in the CDR3. Deletions cut 7 bases from V and 5 bases from J, with 20 bases between. Here the CDR3 reads CSAGMGGARETQYF. The CDR3 DNA reads TGCAGCGCCGGTATGGGGGGGGCCAGGGAGACCCAGTACTTC.

The chain is built from TRBV5-4 and TRBJ1-2; D may be TRBD1 (6 bases). CDR3 length: 15 amino acids. Germline CDR1 and CDR2: SGHNT and YYREEE (reference sequence). The V end was cut by 2 bases, the J end by 5 bases, with 16 bases between. CDR3 residues: CASSFHGGGLYGYTF. In nucleotides, the CDR3 is TGTGCCAGCAGCTTTCATGGGGGGGGGCTATATGGCTACACCTTC.

V gene TRBV18 combines with J gene TRBJ2-7, with D maybe TRBD1 (6 bases). The CDR3 has 13 residues. The germline gives CDR1 KGHSH, CDR2 LQKENI. V gave up 4 bases and J gave up 3 bases, with 10 bases separating them. This CDR3 reads CASSRQAYYEQYF. The CDR3 region has the DNA TGTGCCAGCTCACGACAGGCGTACTACGAGCAGTACTTC.

The chain employs TRBV5-1 and TRBJ2-5, with D possibly being TRBD1 (6 bases). Trimming pared 0 bases from V and 7 bases from J, leaving 13 bases between. Germline CDR1 reads SGHRS; CDR2 reads YFSETQ. This CDR3 has 14 residues. The CDR3: CASSLEARGLTQYF. In nucleotides, the CDR3 is TGCGCCAGCAGCTTGGAAGCCAGGGGCTTGACCCAGTACTTC.

This clone was seen once. The genes are TRBV5-4 and TRBJ1-4; D remains ambiguous. The V gene lost 0 bases and the J gene lost 2 bases, with 5 bases spanning the gap. The CDR3 runs 14 residues. Looked up from germline, CDR1 is SGHNT and CDR2 is YYREEE (reference sequence). The CDR3: CASSLAGTNEKLFF. CDR3 bases: TGTGCCAGCAGCTTGGCGGGGACTAATGAAAAACTGTTTTTT.

The rearrangement links TRBV7-2 to TRBJ2-5; D remains ambiguous. CDR1 and CDR2 from the germline V gene are SGHTA and FQGNSA. The CDR3 has 14 amino acids. Trimming pared 3 bases from V and 5 bases from J, leaving 13 bases between. The CDR3 sequence: CASSLGGTIETQYF. CDR3 bases: TGTGCCAGCAGCTTGGGTGGAACTATCGAGACCCAGTACTTC.

The V and J genes are TRBV30 and TRBJ2-7; TRBD2 might be the D (5 bases). Trimming shortened V by 5 bases and J by 4 bases, and 9 bases separated the two germline ends. Germline V gene lookup returns CDR1 GTSNPN and CDR2 SVGIG (reference sequence). The CDR3 has 11 amino acids. The CDR3 is CAWGRTYEQYF. DNA of the CDR3: TGTGCCTGGGGCCGGACTTACGAGCAGTACTTC.